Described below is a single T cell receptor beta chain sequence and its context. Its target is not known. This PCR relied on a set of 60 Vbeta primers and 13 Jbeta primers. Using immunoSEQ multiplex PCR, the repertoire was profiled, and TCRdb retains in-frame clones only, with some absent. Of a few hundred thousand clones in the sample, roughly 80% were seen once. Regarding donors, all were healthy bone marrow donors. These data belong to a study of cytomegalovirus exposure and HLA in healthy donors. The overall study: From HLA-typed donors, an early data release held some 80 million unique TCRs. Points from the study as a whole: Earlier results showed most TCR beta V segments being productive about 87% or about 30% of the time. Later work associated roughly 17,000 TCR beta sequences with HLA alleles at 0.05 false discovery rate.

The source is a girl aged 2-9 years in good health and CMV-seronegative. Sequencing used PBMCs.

CDR3 nucleotides: TGTGCCAGCAGCTTATTCCTAGCGGGCCCATTAGGGGAGCAGTTCTTC. Translating gives CASSLFLAGPLGEQFF. This chain uses TRBV7-2 with TRBJ2-1; 8 nucleotides align to TRBD2. The length of the CDR3 is 16 residues. With 2 bases clipped from V and 10 bases from J, the junction kept 13 bases outside the gene matches. CDR1 SGHTA and CDR2 FQGNSA come from the germline V gene. The whole variable domain, remainder taken from reference TRBV7-2 and TRBJ2-1, is GAGVSQSPSNKVTEKGKDVELRCDPISGHTALYWYRQSLGQGLEFLIYFQGNSAPDKSGLPSDRFSAERTGGSVSTLTIQRTQQEDSAVYLCASSLFLAGPLGEQFFGPGTRLTVL.